These T cell receptor beta chains were read from a single sample in a study of beta chain features in type 1 diabetes. Sequencing used immunoSEQ multiplex PCR; TCRdb keeps in-frame clones, though not all of them. This table holds roughly 500,000 clones, 25% to 35% found once. Specimen: naive CD4+ T cells from blood. The origin of the receptors is a man aged 18 to 30 in good health. Each CDR3 is given with its conserved first and last residue. Each record gives: D gene, clone size, J gene, V gene, CDR3 DNA, CDR3 protein. D genes are given only for firm matches. Size is omitted from some rows. Given values are once, few, many or a class for expanded clones.

NA	few	TRBJ1-3	TRBV9	TGTGCCAGCAGCGTAGATTTCGGCGTAAACACCATATATTTT	CASSVDFGVNTIYF
NA	few	TRBJ2-1	TRBV30	TGTGCCTGGAGGGACATAGACAATGAGCAGTTCTTC	CAWRDIDNEQFF
NA	NA	TRBJ1-5	TRBV7-2	TGTGCCAGCAAGGCAGATTACCGGGAGCCCCAGCATTTT	CASKADYREPQHF
TRBD2	few	TRBJ2-5	TRBV30	TGTGCCTTGGTACTAGCGGGCCTACAAGAGACCCAGTACTTC	CALVLAGLQETQYF
TRBD1	NA	TRBJ2-6	TRBV28	TGTGCCAGCATGACAGGGGGCCACACTGGGGCCAACGTCCTGACTTTC	CASMTGGHTGANVLTF
NA	few	TRBJ2-1	TRBV7-2	TGTGCCAGCGCCGCGGGGGCTTACAATGAGCAGTTCTTC	CASAAGAYNEQFF
NA	NA	TRBJ2-1	TRBV7-9	TGTGCCAGCAGTCCCCTGAAGGCCACTACCTACAATGAGCAGTTCTTC	CASSPLKATTYNEQFF
NA	few	TRBJ1-1	TRBV7-2	TGTGCCAGCAGCTTAGATGGGCTCCGGGAAGCTTTCTTT	CASSLDGLREAFF
TRBD2	once	TRBJ2-1	TRBV9	TGTGCCAGCAGCGTAGCTGGGACTAGCGGCTTGGAGCAGTTCTTC	CASSVAGTSGLEQFF
NA	few	TRBJ2-4	TRBV25-1	TGTGCCAGCAGCCGGGGGCACAGCAACATTCAGTACTTC	CASSRGHSNIQYF
NA	NA	TRBJ1-1	TRBV7-9	TGTGCCAGCAGCTTCGGACAGAGCACTGAAGCTTTCTTT	CASSFGQSTEAFF
NA	NA	TRBJ2-3	TRBV9	TGTGCCAGCAGCGTAGGTCCAGCGCCGGGATGGGTTGATACGCAGTATTTT	CASSVGPAPGWVDTQYF
NA	few	TRBJ2-5	TRBV9	TGTGCCAGCAGCGCTCGTCCGTACCAAGAGACCCAGTACTTC	CASSARPYQETQYF
TRBD2	few	TRBJ2-1	TRBV19	TGTGCCAGTAGTAGCGGGAGCCGGAGTGAGCAGTTCTTC	CASSSGSRSEQFF
NA	NA	TRBJ2-7	TRBV7-2	TGTGCCAGCAGCTTCAGTAACTCGAACGAGCAGTACTTC	CASSFSNSNEQYF
TRBD2	NA	TRBJ2-7	TRBV4-3	TGCGCCAGCAGCCAAGCTAAAGGACTAGCGGGTAACTACGAGCAGTACTTC	CASSQAKGLAGNYEQYF
NA	NA	TRBJ2-7	TRBV29-1	TGCAGCGCACACCGAAATTCGGCCGAGCAGTACTTC	CSAHRNSAEQYF
TRBD2	NA	TRBJ2-1	TRBV29-1	TGCAGCGTACAGGGGCTAGCGGGAGGGGTCCGGTTCTTC	CSVQGLAGGVRFF
NA	few	TRBJ2-5	TRBV18	TGTGCCAGCTCACCAAGCCAAGAGACCCAGTACTTC	CASSPSQETQYF
NA	few	TRBJ2-7	TRBV9	TGTGCCAGCAGCGTAGAGTCCATCTCCTACGAGCAGTACTTC	CASSVESISYEQYF
NA	few	TRBJ2-1	TRBV9	TGTGCCAGCAGCTTGAGCCCGATGAATGAGCAGTTCTTC	CASSLSPMNEQFF
NA	NA	TRBJ1-2	TRBV11-1	TGTGCCAGCAGCCAAGAGAACGGACAACGCTACACCTTC	CASSQENGQRYTF
TRBD2	NA	TRBJ2-5	TRBV4-2	TGTGCCAGCAGCCAAGCCCCGGGACTAGCGGGAGTTGAGACCCAGTACTTC	CASSQAPGLAGVETQYF
NA	few	TRBJ1-2	TRBV30	TGTGCCTGGAGTGAAGGCAGCTCACACACCTTC	CAWSEGSSHTF
TRBD1	few	TRBJ2-3	TRBV5-1	TGCGCCAGCAGCTCCCAGGGGGCCAAAGATACGCAGTATTTT	CASSSQGAKDTQYF
NA	NA	TRBJ2-7	TRBV6-6	TGTGCCAGCAGGGACAAGGGACATCAAGCCCAGTACTTC	CASRDKGHQAQYF
TRBD2	few	TRBJ2-1	TRBV4-3	TGCGCCAGCAGCCACGGACTAGCGGGAGACAATGAGCAGTTCTTC	CASSHGLAGDNEQFF
TRBD1	few	TRBJ1-1	TRBV30	TGTGCCAGGGACAGGGCGAAGAACACTGAAGCTTTCTTT	CARDRAKNTEAFF
TRBD2	few	TRBJ2-7	TRBV7-9	TGTGCCAGCAGCTTGACAGTGTCTAGCGGCGAGCAGTACTTC	CASSLTVSSGEQYF
NA	once	TRBJ2-1	TRBV7-2	TGTGCCAGCAGCTTAGCAGGCGGCGGGTTCTTC	CASSLAGGGFF
NA	NA	TRBJ2-5	TRBV9	TGTGCCAGCAGCGTAGCGGGAGCCTCGGAGACCCAGTACTTC	CASSVAGASETQYF
TRBD1	NA	TRBJ1-2	TRBV28	TGTGCCAGCAGTTTATGGGACAGGAGGGCCTATGGCTACACCTTC	CASSLWDRRAYGYTF
TRBD1	NA	TRBJ2-5	TRBV10-3	TGTGCCACGCGGACGACAGGGGGATACGAGACCCAGTACTTC	CATRTTGGYETQYF
NA	few	TRBJ2-1	TRBV7-8	TGTGCCAGCAGCTTAAGGGTCGCGGGGCATGAGCAGTTCTTC	CASSLRVAGHEQFF
NA	NA	TRBJ2-6	TRBV29-1	TGCAGCGTTGTGGTTGGGGGCGCTGGGGCCAACGTCCTGACTTTC	CSVVVGGAGANVLTF
NA	NA	TRBJ1-3	TRBV9	TGTGCCAGCAGCGTAGATGGACTTACTGGAAACACCATATATTTT	CASSVDGLTGNTIYF
TRBD1	NA	TRBJ2-1	TRBV14	TGTGCCAGCAGCCCCAGGGGGACCATCTACAATGAGCAGTTCTTC	CASSPRGTIYNEQFF
NA	NA	TRBJ2-5	TRBV12-5	TGTGCTAGTGGTTTGGTATCGGGGCTCCAAGAGACCCAGTACTTC	CASGLVSGLQETQYF
NA	NA	TRBJ2-5	TRBV30	TGTGCCTGGAGTGTAACCGGGGTCGAGGAGACCCAGTACTTC	CAWSVTGVEETQYF
NA	NA	TRBJ2-7	TRBV7-8	TGTGCCAGCAGCTTAGAGGAGGGTCAATCCACCTACGAGCAGTACTTC	CASSLEEGQSTYEQYF
NA	NA	TRBJ2-7	TRBV25-1	TGTGCCAGCAGTGAATATACCGAGCAGTACTTC	CASSEYTEQYF
NA	NA	TRBJ1-1	TRBV30	TGTGCCTGGAGGTCCAGGCTGAACACTGAAGCTTTCTTT	CAWRSRLNTEAFF
TRBD1	NA	TRBJ2-5	TRBV6-5	TGTGCCAGCAGTCAGGACAGGGGGCGAGAGACCCAGTACTTC	CASSQDRGRETQYF
NA	few	TRBJ2-6	TRBV10-3	TGTGCCATCAGTACTGGGGCCAACGTCCTGACTTTC	CAISTGANVLTF
NA	few	TRBJ2-2	TRBV7-3	TGTGCCAGCAGCTTACTCGGGGGAGCGAACACCGGGGAGCTGTTTTTT	CASSLLGGANTGELFF
TRBD2	few	TRBJ2-5	TRBV6-6	TGTGCCAGCAGTGATAGCGGGAGATCAGAGACCCAGTACTTC	CASSDSGRSETQYF
TRBD2	few	TRBJ2-7	TRBV10-3	TGTGCCATCAGTGACTCTCGGACTAGCGGGGCTTCCTACGAGCAGTACTTC	CAISDSRTSGASYEQYF
NA	few	TRBJ2-1	TRBV7-9	TGTGCCAGCAGCTTAAATCCTAGTTACAATGAGCAGTTCTTC	CASSLNPSYNEQFF
NA	NA	TRBJ1-5	TRBV2	TGTGCCAGCCGGGGGACTGGCAATCAGCCCCAGCATTTT	CASRGTGNQPQHF
NA	few	TRBJ2-5	TRBV28	TGTGCCAGCAGGGGGGGCCTGCGGACCCAGTACTTC	CASRGGLRTQYF
NA	few	TRBJ2-6	TRBV6-4	TGTGCCAGCAGTCTCTCTGGGGCCAACGTCCTGACTTTC	CASSLSGANVLTF
NA	NA	TRBJ2-2	TRBV4-2	TGTGCCAGCAGCCAAGATCTGGGAAGAAGTACCGGGGAGCTGTTTTTT	CASSQDLGRSTGELFF